This T cell receptor (beta chain) was sequenced for a study of T cells in Graves' hyperthyroidism and ophthalmopathy. This clonotype was recorded at least ten times. From RNA transcripts, TCR beta CDR3 regions were amplified. TCR CDR3 regions were first amplified by RT-PCR with HTBI primers. TCRdb ran MiXCR on the multiplex PCR reads and lists one entry per CDR3 protein. Here the sample spans about 720,000 distinct CDR3 sequences, around 17% being singletons. The length of the CDR3 is 14 residues. V was pared by 2 bases and J by 0 bases, with 5 bases between. The germline V gene has CDR1 MNHEY and CDR2 SMNVEV (reference sequence).

The sequence was collected from a man aged 18 to 30 with Graves' hyperthyroidism. The J gene is TRBJ1-3, the V gene TRBV27; no clear D. Sample: blood. CDR3 coding DNA: TGTGCCAGCAGTTTAACGTACTCTGGAAACACCATATATTTT. It specifies CASSLTYSGNTIYF.